The source of this T cell receptor beta chain is a study of regulatory T cells in long-lasting Graves disease. There are many counts of this clonotype. Construction of TCR beta libraries relied on iRepertoire HTBI primers and on Arm-PCR targeting CDR3 regions. TCRdb used MiXCR to reprocess the multiplex PCR reads, holding one entry per CDR3 protein. The data show approximately 350,000 distinct CDR3 sequences, 16% seen once. The time point: newly diagnosed GD, antithyroid drugs for less than 3 months. Extracted RNA from PBMCs served as the source of the TCR library. The germline CDR1 and CDR2 sequences are WSHSY and SAAADI. The CDR3 spans 15 residues. After removal of 1 base from V and 8 bases from J, the junction contained 7 bases not matched to a gene. These data are also associated with another study on T cells in Graves' hyperthyroidism and ophthalmopathy.

The sample here was peripheral blood mononuclear cells (PBMCs), taken at new diagnosis, from a patient treated with antithyroid drugs. The TCR comes from a woman younger than 30 with Graves disease. This chain joins TRBV10-2 and TRBJ2-1; 8 bases map to TRBD1. The CDR3, as DNA: TGCGCCAGCAGTGAGTACCAGGGGGCCTTCTATGAGCAGTTCTTC. Translation gives CASSEYQGAFYEQFF.